These 10 T cell receptor beta chains originate from one sample sequenced in a study of cytomegalovirus exposure and HLA in healthy donors. Clones were sequenced by immunoSEQ multiplex PCR, and TCRdb holds only the in-frame ones, with some missing. The profile covers under 100,000 clones, with about four fifths appearing a single time and 9.5% to 13% taken by the ten largest. Material for sequencing was PBMCs. These receptor sequences come from a woman aged 18-29 years in good health and CMV-seropositive.

V usage is TRBV6-5 and J usage is TRBJ1-2; 7 positions agree with TRBD1. The CDR3 contains 14 residues. Looked up from germline, CDR1 is MNHEY and CDR2 is SVGAGI. Unmatched junction bases numbered 10, after V lost 6 bases and J lost 6 bases. CDR3 sequence: CASSLRDSRDGYTF. In nucleotides, the CDR3 is TGTGCCAGCAGCCTCCGGGACAGTAGAGATGGCTACACCTTC.

This rearrangement joins TRBV19 to TRBJ1-2; D ambiguous. CDR1 is LNHDA, CDR2 SQIVND, per germline (reference sequence). V was pared by 3 bases and J by 7 bases, with 15 bases between. This CDR3 is built from 14 residues. The CDR3 DNA sequence: TGTGCCAGTAGTATCGACACTTCCTCTTCTGGCTACACCTTC. Its protein product is CASSIDTSSSGYTF.

The chain couples TRBV5-1 to TRBJ2-1, with 7 bases lining up with TRBD1. The CDR3 sequence is 13 residues long. Trimming at V came to 4 bases and at J to 7 bases, leaving 5 bases not matched to a gene. The germline gives CDR1 SGHRS, CDR2 YFSETQ. CDR3 sequence reads: CASSNYRGNEQFF. Here the CDR3 DNA reads TGCGCCAGCAGCAACTACAGGGGAAATGAGCAGTTCTTC. The variable domain in full, with the rest retrieved from reference TRBV5-1 and TRBJ2-1, is KAGVTQTPRYLIKTRGQQVTLSCSPISGHRSVSWYQQTPGQGLQFLFEYFSETQRNKGNFPGRFSGRQFSNSRSEMNVSTLELGDSALYLCASSNYRGNEQFFGPGTRLTVL.

This clone was picked up a small number of times. The rearrangement uses TRBV7-2 and TRBJ2-7, with 7 bases fitting TRBD2. The CDR3 loop spans 13 amino acids. Germline V gives CDR1 SGHTA, CDR2 FQGNSA. V lost 5 bases, J lost 4 bases, and 5 bases stayed unmatched. CDR3 nucleotides: TGTGCCAGCAGCGAGGGGAGGGTTTACGAGCAGTACTTC. Translating it yields CASSEGRVYEQYF.

This clone showed up just once. The genes are TRBV10-1 and TRBJ2-7; D uncertain. The CDR3 runs 16 residues. Trimming removed 0 bases at V and 2 bases at J, with 14 bases between. Germline V lookup: CDR1 WNHNN, CDR2 SYGVQD (reference sequence). The CDR3 nucleotides are TGCGCCAGCAGTGAGTCAGCGCAAGGCCCTCCCTACGAGCAGTACTTC. Translated: CASSESAQGPPYEQYF.

The V gene is TRBV5-1, the J gene TRBJ2-7; 10 positions match TRBD2. The V gene end was trimmed by 0 bases and the J gene end by 4 bases; junction bases not matched to a gene: 7. The CDR3 is made up of 16 amino acids. Germline lookup yields CDR1 SGHRS and CDR2 YFSETQ. As DNA, the CDR3 is TGCGCCAGCAGCTTGGCACTAGCGGGGCCCCCGTACGAGCAGTACTTC. Protein: CASSLALAGPPYEQYF.

This chain uses TRBV7-3 with TRBJ2-7, with 9 bases identical to TRBD1. CDR1 is SGHTA and CDR2 is FQGTGA in the germline V gene. CDR3 size: 14 residues. With 5 bases clipped from V and 4 bases from J, the junction kept 6 bases outside the gene matches. Here the CDR3 reads CASSHPGQGYEQYF. CDR3 nucleotide sequence: TGTGCCAGCAGCCACCCGGGACAGGGATACGAGCAGTACTTC. Full variable domain (outside the CDR3, taken from reference TRBV7-3 and TRBJ2-7): GAGVSQTPSNKVTEKGKYVELRCDPISGHTALYWYRQSLGQGPEFLIYFQGTGAADDSGLPNDRFFAVRPEGSVSTLKIQRTERGDSAVYLCASSHPGQGYEQYFGPGTRLTVT.

The chain combines TRBV28 with TRBJ1-1; tentative D call: TRBD1 (5 bases). Germline V gives CDR1 MDHEN, CDR2 SYDVKM. This CDR3 comprises 15 residues. The V end lost 6 bases, the J end lost 1 base, and 15 bases lay between the germline ends. This CDR3 reads CASSSPTASNTEAFF. CDR3 sequence (DNA): TGTGCCAGCAGCTCTCCGACAGCGTCGAACACTGAAGCTTTCTTT.

The genes are TRBV5-1 and TRBJ2-1; D possibly corresponds to TRBD2 (5 bases). In germline, CDR1 is SGHRS, CDR2 YFSETQ. The V end was cut by 1 base, the J end by 0 bases, with 20 bases between. This CDR3 spans 19 amino acids. In DNA, the CDR3 is TGCGCCAGCAGCTTGTCAGTGACCGACGAGGGCTTCTCCTACAATGAGCAGTTCTTC. It encodes CASSLSVTDEGFSYNEQFF.

This chain connects TRBV7-6 to TRBJ2-5; TRBD2 agrees at 11 bases. The junction had 8 bases not matched to a gene; V was cut back by 0 bases and J by 2 bases. CDR1 is SGHVS, CDR2 FNYEAQ, per germline. This CDR3 is 18 amino acids long. In DNA, the CDR3 is TGTGCCAGCAGCTTAGCCCAGACTAGCGGGGTCCAGCAAGAGACCCAGTACTTC. Protein: CASSLAQTSGVQQETQYF.